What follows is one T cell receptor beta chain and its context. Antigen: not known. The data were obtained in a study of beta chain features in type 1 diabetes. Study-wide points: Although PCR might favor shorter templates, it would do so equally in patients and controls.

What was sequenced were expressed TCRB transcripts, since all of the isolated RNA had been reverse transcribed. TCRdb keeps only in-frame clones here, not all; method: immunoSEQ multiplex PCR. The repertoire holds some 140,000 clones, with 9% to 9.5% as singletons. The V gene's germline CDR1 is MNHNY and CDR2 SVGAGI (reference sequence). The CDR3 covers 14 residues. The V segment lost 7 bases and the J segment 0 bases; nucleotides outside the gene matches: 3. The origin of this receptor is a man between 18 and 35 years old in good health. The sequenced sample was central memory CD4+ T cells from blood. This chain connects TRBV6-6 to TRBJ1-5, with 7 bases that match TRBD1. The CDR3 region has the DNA TGTGCCAGCAAGGGGGCGCGTAGCAATCAGCCCCAGCATTTT. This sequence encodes CASKGARSNQPQHF.